This is a list of T cell receptor beta chains from one sample in a study of T cells after yellow fever vaccination. From the 5' RACE reads, TCRdb called clonotypes with MiXCR, one entry per CDR3 protein. Of roughly 65,000 distinct CDR3 sequences detected, 5.9% appear once; the ten largest clones hold around 2.2%. The sample here was CD4+ T cells sorted from PBMCs, taken approximately 16 days after the first yellow fever vaccination. These receptors were collected from a man aged 18 to 29 who received the YFV17D yellow fever vaccine. The CDR3 runs from the conserved cysteine through the conserved F or W. The order of the fields is V gene, clone size, D gene, J gene, CDR3 DNA, CDR3 protein. D genes are given only for firm matches. Not all rows give a size; the values are once, few, many and, for expanded clones, a class.

V: TRBV3-1; size: many; D: TRBD2; J: TRBJ2-7; DNA: TGTGCCAGCAGCCCTTTAGCGGGGGCTAGCTACGAGCAGTACTTC; CDR3: CASSPLAGASYEQYF
V: TRBV5-1; size: many; D: -; J: TRBJ2-5; DNA: TGCGCCAGCAGCCCGGGATCCCAAGAGACCCAGTACTTC; CDR3: CASSPGSQETQYF
V: TRBV7-2; size: many; D: -; J: TRBJ2-6; DNA: TGTGCCAGCAGCTTACGAGGGCCCTTGACTTTC; CDR3: CASSLRGPLTF
V: TRBV5-1; size: many; D: -; J: TRBJ1-2; DNA: TGCGCCAGCAGCCGGACCCCAGGACCGACTTTGCTGGCGGCTGACGGCTACACCTTC; CDR3: CASSRTPGPTLLAADGYTF
V: TRBV29-1; size: many; D: -; J: TRBJ2-2; DNA: TGCAGCGTTGAAACGAACGCGAACACCGGGGAGCTGTTTTTT; CDR3: CSVETNANTGELFF
V: TRBV10-1; size: many; D: TRBD1; J: TRBJ1-1; DNA: TGCGCCAGCATAGGCGGACAGGCTGAAGCTTTCTTT; CDR3: CASIGGQAEAFF
V: TRBV3-1; size: many; D: TRBD2; J: TRBJ2-5; DNA: TGTGCCAGCAGCCAGCCGGGACTAGGGCAAGAGACCCAGTACTTC; CDR3: CASSQPGLGQETQYF
V: TRBV4-1; size: many; D: TRBD1; J: TRBJ2-2; DNA: TGCGCCAGCAGCCAGTTTCCGGGACAGGGAGGATCCGGGGAGCTGTTTTTT; CDR3: CASSQFPGQGGSGELFF
V: TRBV24-1; size: many; D: -; J: TRBJ1-5; DNA: TGTGCCACCAGTGACAGGAATCAGCCCCAGCATTTT; CDR3: CATSDRNQPQHF
V: TRBV4-2; size: many; D: TRBD2; J: TRBJ2-4; DNA: TGTGCCAGCAGCCTTGGGAGCGGGGGTGCCAAAAACATTCAGTACTTC; CDR3: CASSLGSGGAKNIQYF
V: TRBV7-2; size: many; D: -; J: TRBJ1-2; DNA: TGTGCCAGCAGCCTAGGGGGAGGGAATGGCGGCTACACCTTC; CDR3: CASSLGGGNGGYTF
V: TRBV2; size: -; D: TRBD1; J: TRBJ1-5; DNA: TGTGCCAGCAGGGAAGACAGGGGCGGACAGCCCCAGCATTTT; CDR3: CASREDRGGQPQHF
V: TRBV20-1; size: many; D: -; J: TRBJ1-2; DNA: TGCAGTGCCACTCGACACGATGGCTACACCTTC; CDR3: CSATRHDGYTF
V: TRBV29-1; size: many; D: TRBD1; J: TRBJ2-1; DNA: TGCAGCGCAGTATGGACAGGGGGGCTCAATGAGCAGTTCTTC; CDR3: CSAVWTGGLNEQFF
V: TRBV7-8; size: many; D: -; J: TRBJ2-7; DNA: TGTGCCAGCAGCTTGCGGCCCGGGTCCTACGAGCAGTACTTC; CDR3: CASSLRPGSYEQYF
V: TRBV9; size: many; D: -; J: TRBJ2-1; DNA: TGTGCCAGCAGCGTAGACCATCCTAATGAGCAGTTCTTC; CDR3: CASSVDHPNEQFF
V: TRBV20-1; size: many; D: -; J: TRBJ1-5; DNA: TGCAGTGCTAGAGTGTTGTCCGGGCCCCAGCATTTT; CDR3: CSARVLSGPQHF
V: TRBV5-1; size: many; D: -; J: TRBJ2-1; DNA: TGCGCCAGCAGCTTGCGGGGGAGCTCCTACAATGAGCAGTTCTTC; CDR3: CASSLRGSSYNEQFF
V: TRBV7-9; size: many; D: TRBD1; J: TRBJ2-6; DNA: TGTGCCAGCAGCTCGACAGGGACCCCACTCGGGGCCAACGTCCTGACTTTC; CDR3: CASSSTGTPLGANVLTF
V: TRBV7-3; size: many; D: TRBD1; J: TRBJ2-1; DNA: TGTGCCAGCAGCCCCGGGACAGGGGGGAATGAGCAGTTCTTC; CDR3: CASSPGTGGNEQFF
V: TRBV7-2; size: many; D: TRBD2; J: TRBJ2-5; DNA: TGTGCCAGCAGCTTTGAACGGGGGGTGGGGACCCAGTACTTC; CDR3: CASSFERGVGTQYF
V: TRBV12-3/TRBV12-4; size: few; D: -; J: TRBJ2-6; DNA: TGTGCCAGCAGTAACCCGGGACTCCCCACCCCTGGGGCCAACGTCCTGACTTTC; CDR3: CASSNPGLPTPGANVLTF
V: TRBV12-3/TRBV12-4; size: many; D: -; J: TRBJ1-2; DNA: TGTGCCAGCAGTTTTCTCGGAGGGAACTATGGCTACACCTTC; CDR3: CASSFLGGNYGYTF
V: TRBV7-8; size: many; D: TRBD2; J: TRBJ2-2; DNA: TGTGCCAGCAGTCGAAGACTAGCGGGGTACACCGGGGAGCTGTTTTTT; CDR3: CASSRRLAGYTGELFF
V: TRBV5-6; size: many; D: TRBD1; J: TRBJ1-5; DNA: TGTGCCAGCAGCCCGACAGGGGTCAATCAGCCCCAGCATTTT; CDR3: CASSPTGVNQPQHF
V: TRBV28; size: few; D: TRBD2; J: TRBJ2-3; DNA: TGTGCCAGCAGTTCTCCTGGACTAGCGGGGTCAGATACGCAGTATTTT; CDR3: CASSSPGLAGSDTQYF
V: TRBV20-1; size: many; D: -; J: TRBJ1-6; DNA: TGCAGTGCTAGTGAGGGGCCCTATAATTCACCCCTCCACTTT; CDR3: CSASEGPYNSPLHF
V: TRBV7-2; size: -; D: -; J: TRBJ2-1; DNA: TGTGCCAGCAGCGGAGGGTTCGTATTCAATGAGCAGTTCTTC; CDR3: CASSGGFVFNEQFF
V: TRBV18; size: -; D: -; J: TRBJ2-3; DNA: TGTGCCAGCTACTCCTGGGTTGAAGATACGCAGTATTTT; CDR3: CASYSWVEDTQYF
V: TRBV5-6; size: few; D: -; J: TRBJ1-6; DNA: TGTGCCAGCAGCTTCTTGAGAAATTCACCCCTCCACTTT; CDR3: CASSFLRNSPLHF
V: TRBV7-9; size: many; D: -; J: TRBJ1-2; DNA: TGTGCCAGCAGCTCAAACAGCTATGGCTACACCTTC; CDR3: CASSSNSYGYTF
V: TRBV7-2; size: many; D: -; J: TRBJ2-3; DNA: TGTGCCAGCAGCTCAGCTATCCGGGGACTCTGGCATACGCAGTATTTT; CDR3: CASSSAIRGLWHTQYF
V: TRBV20-1; size: -; D: -; J: TRBJ2-5; DNA: TGCAGTGCTAGAGGGGGGGCAGGGGGGGGAGAGACCCAGTACTTC; CDR3: CSARGGAGGGETQYF
V: TRBV5-1; size: many; D: TRBD1; J: TRBJ1-5; DNA: TGCGCCAGCAGCGTCGGGACAGTTCGGAATCAACCCCAGCATTTT; CDR3: CASSVGTVRNQPQHF
V: TRBV5-1; size: many; D: TRBD1; J: TRBJ2-3; DNA: TGCGCCAGCAGCATAGGACAGGGGGGAGATACGCAGTATTTT; CDR3: CASSIGQGGDTQYF
V: TRBV7-2; size: few; D: -; J: TRBJ1-5; DNA: TGTGCCAGCAGCTTAGTGGGAGGGGCGCATCAGCCCCAGCATTTT; CDR3: CASSLVGGAHQPQHF
V: TRBV5-1; size: many; D: TRBD1; J: TRBJ2-3; DNA: TGCGCCAGCAGCCCGGACAGGGGGAAAGATACGCAGTATTTT; CDR3: CASSPDRGKDTQYF
V: TRBV2; size: many; D: TRBD1; J: TRBJ2-5; DNA: TGTGCCAGCAGGCGCACTGAAACCGGGACAGGGGACCAAGAGACCCAGTACTTC; CDR3: CASRRTETGTGDQETQYF
V: TRBV14; size: many; D: -; J: TRBJ1-4; DNA: TGTGCCAGCAGCCAAGTAGGATACGAAAAACTGTTTTTT; CDR3: CASSQVGYEKLFF
V: TRBV2; size: many; D: TRBD2; J: TRBJ2-2; DNA: TGTGCCAGCAGAGGGGCTAGCGGGGGTACCGGGGAGCTGTTTTTT; CDR3: CASRGASGGTGELFF
V: TRBV10-3; size: many; D: TRBD2; J: TRBJ2-1; DNA: TGTGCCATCAGGAGGACTAGCGGGGACAATGAGCAGTTCTTC; CDR3: CAIRRTSGDNEQFF
V: TRBV5-1; size: many; D: -; J: TRBJ1-2; DNA: TGCGCCAGCAGCAGCTACACAGGGTTCACACGTCGGAGCTACACCTTC; CDR3: CASSSYTGFTRRSYTF
V: TRBV7-2; size: many; D: -; J: TRBJ2-2; DNA: TGTGCCAGCAGCTTAGGTGGGGCGGCCACCGGGGAGCTGTTTTTT; CDR3: CASSLGGAATGELFF
V: TRBV7-2; size: many; D: -; J: TRBJ1-1; DNA: TGTGCCAGCAGCCAAAACGGGGTCGGCGGAGCTTTCTTT; CDR3: CASSQNGVGGAFF
V: TRBV6-5; size: many; D: -; J: TRBJ2-2; DNA: TGTGCCAGCTGTTGGGGGAGAAACACCGGGGAGCTGTTTTTT; CDR3: CASCWGRNTGELFF
V: TRBV5-1; size: many; D: -; J: TRBJ2-2; DNA: TGCGCCAGCAGCTTGGATCCAGGCACCGGGGAGCTGTTTTTT; CDR3: CASSLDPGTGELFF
V: TRBV29-1; size: many; D: -; J: TRBJ2-5; DNA: TGCAGCGTGGCAGGGGGGACGGAGACCCAGTACTTC; CDR3: CSVAGGTETQYF
V: TRBV5-1; size: many; D: TRBD1; J: TRBJ1-2; DNA: TGCGCCAGCAGCTTATCCCCGGGACAGGAGAGCTATGGCTACACCTTC; CDR3: CASSLSPGQESYGYTF
V: TRBV9; size: many; D: TRBD2; J: TRBJ2-3; DNA: TGTGCCAGCAGCGCTCTCCCCGGAGGCTTAGCGGGGACCACAGATACGCAGTATTTT; CDR3: CASSALPGGLAGTTDTQYF
V: TRBV5-8; size: many; D: -; J: TRBJ1-5; DNA: TGTGCCAGCAGGGAGAATCAGCCCCAGCATTTT; CDR3: CASRENQPQHF